What follows is one TCR beta chain and its context. Its target antigen remains unknown. No clone much larger than this one lies a single base away; base qualities are absent. The intended sense of this specimen's time point label: baseline before first vaccination. Vaccinee samples were obtained from the UK trials COV001 and COV002, which included a single-blind randomized controlled phase 2/3 trial of AZD1222 (ChAdOx1 nCoV-19) in healthy adults. For TCRbeta chain sequencing, PBMC samples were collected from trial participants at day 0 and at day 28 after the second dose. The CDR3 regions of human TCRbeta chains were analyzed by immunosequencing. Concerning the study's data processing: TCRs in the repertoires were compared against a reference library of SARS-CoV-2-specific TCRs that had been generated with the MIRA antigen-specificity platform. Breadth meant the fraction of unique TCRs that were SARS-CoV-2-associated, whereas depth meant the fraction of total T cells that were SARS-CoV-2-associated. Using the MIRA data, each spike-specific TCR was mapped to the spike region that the TCR reacts to and placed in a CD4 or CD8 class. Log10-transformed breadth and depth values were compared by one-way ANOVA with Sidak's multiple comparisons tests. In its TCRdb copy, this immuneACCESS table keeps in-frame sequences only and misses some clones. Where compared with another copy, unresolved V genes explain less than half of these, and the others have no known cause. From that table come the V and J calls and clone size; the DNA was used to work out D and trimming. The sample data list 100,000 to 150,000 clones, and approximately 94% of these were observed just once. The ten top clones hold around 6.6% of the sample.

This entry is derived from a study of T cell responses to AZD1222 COVID-19 vaccine (dated by TCRdb to the early 2020s). A note on the overall study: AZD1222 recipients whose second dose came at about 4 weeks and those whose second dose came at about 12 weeks were combined into one group, since spike-specific TCR depth and breadth did not differ between the two schedules. A total of approximately 240 trial participants underwent TCR sequencing, of whom nearly 210 received two doses of AZD1222 and around 25 received two doses of the MenACWY control vaccine. Trial participants were enrolled by age into 18-55, 56-69 and 70-plus year subgroups, with about 150, 27 and 61 TCR-sequenced participants respectively. What the work shows at the level of the full study, not this receptor alone: Vaccine-associated CD4 TCRs spanned the whole spike protein, with dominant responses in regions 160-218 and 743-854. Conclusions about previously exposed vaccinees are limited, since just 6 or 7 AZD1222 recipients were seropositive for SARS-CoV-2 at baseline. After two AZD1222 doses, both the breadth and the depth of spike-specific TCRs were significantly higher than at day 0 and than in MenACWY recipients. In the small 56-69-year group, the increase in depth fell short of significance, most likely because of low power. Nearly half of unique spike-specific TCRs reportedly recognized epitopes outside regions mutated in the B.1.351 and B.1.1.7 variants. No day 14 peak-response samples were available, so repertoires were characterized only after the peak T cell response. Most participants were white British and females outnumbered males, and the authors suggested that clonal diversity may have been underestimated.

V ends up 6 bases short and J 9 bases short, with an unmatched junction base count of 7. The CDR3 covers 13 residues, taking in both the cysteine and the phenylalanine. Solely the CDR3 DNA is kept, with 39 bases framed from the first base. According to the germline V gene (reference sequence), CDR1 reads GTSNPN and CDR2 reads SVGIG. The receptor chain draws on TRBV30 and TRBJ2-5, with 13 bases in between that match TRBD2. This receptor was identified in an adult in good health. The starting material was peripheral blood, obtained on day 0 of AZD1222 vaccination. The CDR3: CACGLAGVGAQYF. The nucleotide sequence is TGTGCCTGCGGACTAGCGGGAGTCGGGGCCCAGTACTTC.